This T cell receptor (beta chain) was recovered during a study of shared clonotypes between healthy human individuals. The split of CD4+ cells yielded CD45RA+ naive and CD45RA-negative memory subsets. Study outcomes and limitations: The small donor group covered limited genetic and exposure diversity.

Germline CDR1 reads SGHDT; CDR2 reads YYEEEE. This CDR3 comprises 14 residues. V lost 2 bases and J 5 bases, leaving 13 bases between the germline ends. TCRdb keeps only in-frame clones here, not all; method: immunoSEQ multiplex PCR. The top ten clones hold 0.35% to 0.45% of a sample with about 2.3 million clones, 80% to 95% of them seen once. For this clone: Its cognate antigen is unknown.

Sequencing was performed on naive CD4+ T cells from PBMCs. Regarding subset: CD45RA+ positively selected. J is TRBJ2-5 and V is TRBV5-6; D tentatively reads TRBD1 or TRBD2 (5 bases each). This receptor was identified in a man in his late teens or twenties in good health. Some clones in this sample may be carry-over from other donors' samples. Here the CDR3 reads CASSLSAWGETQYF. In DNA, the CDR3 is TGTGCCAGCAGCTTATCCGCGTGGGGGGAGACCCAGTACTTC.